Below are 31 T cell receptor beta chains sequenced from a single sample in a study of blood T cell repertoires in COVID-19. Clones were read by immunoSEQ multiplex PCR, and TCRdb kept only the in-frame ones, dropping some. Of around 100,000 clones listed, roughly 85% are singletons. Sample: peripheral blood. All receptors come from a woman in her 70s with acute or convalescent COVID-19.

The chain carries TRBV6-1 and TRBJ1-5, with a tentative D call TRBD1 (6 bases). Germline CDR1 is MNHNS and CDR2 is SASEGT. Trimming removed 3 bases from V and 10 bases from J, with 7 bases in between. This CDR3 contains 11 residues. Here the CDR3 reads CASSDRGPQHF. The CDR3 DNA follows: TGTGCCAGCAGTGACAGGGGCCCCCAGCATTTT.

This sequence joins TRBV30 and TRBJ2-3; TRBD2 matches 14 bases. The CDR3 contains 18 residues. Germline V gives CDR1 GTSNPN, CDR2 SVGIG (reference sequence). J gave up 0 bases and V 1 base, and 6 bases lay outside the gene matches. As DNA, the CDR3 is TGTGCCTGGAGTGAAGGGACTAGCGGGGGCCATAGCACAGATACGCAGTATTTT. Protein product: CAWSEGTSGGHSTDTQYF.

This rearrangement joins TRBV6-5 to TRBJ2-7; D perhaps matches TRBD1 (6 bases). V lost 6 bases to trimming and J lost 4 bases, with 13 bases between them. Germline V gene sequence: CDR1 MNHEY, CDR2 SVGAGI. This CDR3 has 13 amino acids. CDR3 residues: CASSPTGSYEQYV. The CDR3 DNA is TGTGCCAGCAGCCCGACAGGATCGTACGAGCAGTACGTC.

CDR3 region: CASSGSPSRVPGELFF. The DNA of the CDR3 is TGTGCCAGCAGCGGATCCCCCTCGAGGGTCCCCGGGGAGCTGTTTTTT. This chain joins TRBV7-3 and TRBJ2-2, with a weak D call TRBD2 (5 bases). The CDR3 sequence is 16 residues long. V was pared by 5 bases and J by 6 bases, with 19 bases between. Germline V gene lookup returns CDR1 SGHTA and CDR2 FQGTGA. Based on the CDR3 plus reference TRBV7-3 and TRBJ2-2, the full variable domain is GAGVSQTPSNKVTEKGKYVELRCDPISGHTALYWYRQSLGQGPEFLIYFQGTGAADDSGLPNDRFFAVRPEGSVSTLKIQRTERGDSAVYLCASSGSPSRVPGELFFGEGSRLTVL.

The V gene is TRBV14, the J gene TRBJ2-3; 8 bases are shared with TRBD2. Germline-derived CDR1 and CDR2 are SGHDN and FVKESK. CDR3 length: 16 amino acids. V lost 1 base and J lost 1; bases outside the gene matches: 4. Here the CDR3 reads CASSQVTTSGTDTQYF. CDR3 nucleotide sequence: TGTGCCAGCAGCCAAGTTACGACTAGCGGCACAGATACGCAGTATTTT. The variable domain in full, completed from reference TRBV14 and TRBJ2-3, reads EAGVTQFPSHSVIEKGQTVTLRCDPISGHDNLYWYRRVMGKEIKFLLHFVKESKQDESGMPNNRFLAERTGGTYSTLKVQPAELEDSGVYFCASSQVTTSGTDTQYFGPGTRLTVL.

The J gene is TRBJ1-3, the V gene TRBV5-1; D remains ambiguous. Germline V CDR1 and CDR2: SGHRS, YFSETQ. This CDR3 is built from 15 residues. Between the trimmed V and J ends, which lost 4 bases and 0 bases, there was a span of 11 bases. The CDR3 spells CASSPRLGSGNTIYF. DNA for the CDR3: TGCGCCAGCAGCCCGCGGCTGGGCTCTGGAAACACCATATATTTT.

This clone has a single count. V and J are TRBV30 and TRBJ2-4; 12 positions match TRBD1. The CDR3 has 14 residues. V was clipped by 5 bases and J by 8 bases; unmatched bases: 7. Germline V gene sequence: CDR1 GTSNPN, CDR2 SVGIG (reference sequence). CDR3 amino acids: CAWGTGGVWDIQYF. The CDR3 DNA is TGTGCCTGGGGGACAGGGGGCGTTTGGGACATTCAGTACTTC.

The chain links TRBV3-1 (or the pseudogene TRBV3-2) to TRBJ1-4; D ambiguous. Trimming pared 5 bases from V and 3 bases from J, leaving 10 bases between. Germline V CDR1 and CDR2: LGHDT, YNNKEL (reference sequence). CDR3 length: 14 residues. The CDR3 protein is CASSSPGANEKLFF. The CDR3 DNA sequence: TGTGCCAGCAGCTCGCCTGGAGCTAATGAAAAACTGTTTTTT.

The genes are TRBV6-1 and TRBJ1-2, with D tentatively TRBD1 (5 bases). The CDR3 spans 13 residues. The germline CDR1 and CDR2 sequences are MNHNS and SASEGT. The V end was cut by 1 base, the J end by 6 bases, with 9 bases between. In nucleotides, the CDR3 is TGTGCCAGCAGTGAAGACAGGTTGGATGGCTACACCTTC. It is translated as CASSEDRLDGYTF.

CDR3 nucleotides: TGTGCCAGCAGCTCGGGGTTGAACACCGGGGAGCTGTTTTTT. It yields the protein CASSSGLNTGELFF. The chain couples TRBV13 to TRBJ2-2; D possibly corresponds to TRBD2 (5 bases). CDR3 size: 14 residues. V lost 4 bases and J lost 1, with 7 bases in between. Germline lookup yields CDR1 PRHDT and CDR2 FYEKMQ (reference sequence).

This clone was seen only a few times. The CDR3 region is CASSLGQGRNEQFF. CDR3 DNA sequence: TGTGCCAGCAGCTTAGGACAGGGGAGGAATGAGCAGTTCTTC. V usage is TRBV11-2 and J usage is TRBJ2-1; 8 nucleotides align to TRBD1. Germline values: CDR1 SGHAT, CDR2 FQNNGV. V lost 1 base and J lost 7; bases outside the gene matches: 3. The CDR3 covers 14 residues. Supplemented by reference TRBV11-2 and TRBJ2-1, the full variable domain reads EAGVAQSPRYKIIEKRQSVAFWCNPISGHATLYWYQQILGQGPKLLIQFQNNGVVDDSQLPKDRFSAERLKGVDSTLKIQPAKLEDSAVYLCASSLGQGRNEQFFGPGTRLTVL.

This CDR3 reads CASSLRQPYEQYF. The CDR3, as DNA: TGTGCCAGCAGTTTGCGACAGCCCTACGAGCAGTACTTC. This chain links TRBV28 with TRBJ2-7, with a weak D call TRBD1 (5 bases). Trimming shortened V by 3 bases and J by 2 bases, and 8 bases separated the two germline ends. This CDR3 has 13 amino acids. Germline CDR1 MDHEN, CDR2 SYDVKM.

CDR3 sequence (DNA): TGTGCCAGTAGATCACAGCCCTATGGCTACACCTTC. It is translated as CASRSQPYGYTF. This rearrangement joins TRBV19 to TRBJ1-2; D uncertain. V gave up 6 bases and J gave up 4 bases, with 9 bases separating them. Germline CDR1 and CDR2: LNHDA and SQIVND (reference sequence). This CDR3 spans 12 amino acids.

This clone occurred a few times. V and J are TRBV5-4 and TRBJ2-2; 9 bases map to TRBD2. V lost 0 bases and J lost 0; bases outside the gene matches: 3. Germline loops: CDR1 SGHNT, CDR2 YYREEE (reference sequence). The CDR3 loop spans 17 amino acids. The CDR3 here is CASSLDAGGTNTGELFF. Written as DNA, the CDR3 is TGTGCCAGCAGCTTGGATGCGGGGGGGACGAACACCGGGGAGCTGTTTTTT.

The J gene is TRBJ1-1, the V gene TRBV6-2 or TRBV6-3; TRBD1 aligns across 11 bases. The J segment lost 5 bases and the V segment lost 6 bases, leaving 5 bases of the junction unmatched. Germline V gene data show CDR1 as MNHEY and CDR2 as SVGEGT. There are 14 residues in the CDR3. CDR3 in amino acids: CASSGQGAGTEAFF. The CDR3 coding sequence is TGTGCCAGCAGCGGACAGGGGGCTGGAACTGAAGCTTTCTTT.

This clone turned up a few times. This rearrangement joins TRBV10-2 to TRBJ2-7; D possibly corresponds to TRBD2 (6 bases). CDR3 length equals 15 residues. Trimming left V 2 bases short and J 7 bases short, with 18 bases between. The germline gives CDR1 WSHSY, CDR2 SAAADI. The CDR3 is CASSEQGGARGEQYF. The CDR3 nucleotides read TGCGCCAGCAGTGAGCAGGGCGGGGCTCGGGGGGAGCAGTACTTC.

The J gene is TRBJ1-1, the V gene TRBV5-1; 8 nucleotides align to TRBD1. The V gene end was trimmed by 3 bases and the J gene end by 5 bases; junction bases not matched to a gene: 9. CDR1 is SGHRS and CDR2 is YFSETQ in the germline V gene. CDR3 length: 15 residues. The CDR3 nucleotides are TGCGCCAGCAGCTCATCCGGGACAGGAAGGACTGAAGCTTTCTTT. Protein: CASSSSGTGRTEAFF.

This clone showed up many times. The chain carries TRBV24-1 and TRBJ2-7; D not resolved. The germline CDR1 and CDR2 sequences are KGHDR and SFDVKD. This CDR3 has 14 residues. Trimming stripped 0 bases from V and 1 base from J, with 6 bases between. The CDR3 DNA follows: TGTGCCACCAGTGATTTGGACAAGTCCTACGAGCAGTACTTC. This gives the protein CATSDLDKSYEQYF.

V usage is TRBV5-5 and J usage is TRBJ1-1; 7 nucleotides align to TRBD1. CDR1 is SGHKS and CDR2 is YYEKEE in the germline V gene (reference sequence). This CDR3 spans 13 amino acids. Trimming at V came to 4 bases and at J to 5 bases, leaving 5 bases not matched to a gene. CDR3 nucleotide sequence: TGTGCCAGCAGCCGTGAGGACAGGACTGAAGCTTTCTTT. This sequence encodes CASSREDRTEAFF.

The count of this clone is one. V and J are TRBV5-1 and TRBJ1-2; tentative D call: TRBD1 (5 bases). V was pared by 7 bases and J by 2 bases, with 15 bases between. Germline lookup yields CDR1 SGHRS and CDR2 YFSETQ. This CDR3 is built from 14 residues. Written as DNA, the CDR3 is TGCGCCAGCCCCCGACAGTCAAACAACTATGGCTACACCTTC. It specifies CASPRQSNNYGYTF.

This clone was seen more than once but under ten times. This chain uses TRBV3-1 (or the pseudogene TRBV3-2) with TRBJ1-1; D remains ambiguous. The CDR3 is 14 residues long. V dropped 1 base and J dropped 4 bases, with 10 bases sitting between them. Germline CDR1 LGHDT, CDR2 YNNKEL (reference sequence). CDR3 protein: CASSQVGGFTEAFF. DNA for the CDR3: TGTGCCAGCAGCCAAGTTGGAGGGTTCACTGAAGCTTTCTTT.

The chain has TRBV5-8 and TRBJ1-4; 7 bases line up with TRBD1. Losses at the gene ends were 4 bases for V and 7 bases for J; bases not matched to a gene: 7. The CDR3 totals 14 residues. Germline loops: CDR1 SGHTS, CDR2 YDEGEE. Here the CDR3 DNA reads TGTGCCAGCAGCGGGGACAGTTGGACTGAAAAACTGTTTTTT. The encoded protein is CASSGDSWTEKLFF.

This chain uses TRBV28 with TRBJ2-4, with TRBD1 matching 7 bases. The CDR3 contains 16 residues. CDR1 is MDHEN and CDR2 is SYDVKM in the germline V gene. Trimming at V came to 3 bases and at J to 7 bases, leaving 12 bases not matched to a gene. In DNA, the CDR3 is TGTGCCAGCAGTTTCCCCGGTGGGACAGTCCGTAACATTCAGTACTTC. Protein product: CASSFPGGTVRNIQYF.

A single count supports this clone. The rearrangement joins TRBV11-1 to TRBJ2-2; 8 bases map to TRBD2. With 6 bases clipped from V and 2 bases from J, the junction kept 5 bases outside the gene matches. CDR1 and CDR2 from the germline V gene are SGHAT and FQDESV (reference sequence). CDR3 length: 15 amino acids. DNA for the CDR3: TGTGCCAGCAGGTCCGGGGGGGCCAACACCGGGGAGCTGTTTTTT. Residues: CASRSGGANTGELFF.

The V gene is TRBV7-3, the J gene TRBJ2-1; TRBD2 matches 8 bases. The CDR3 spans 15 residues. Unmatched junction bases numbered 7, after V lost 5 bases and J lost 4 bases. The germline CDR1 and CDR2 sequences are SGHTA and FQGTGA. CDR3 protein: CASSPRGGEYNEQFF. The CDR3 nucleotides are TGTGCCAGCAGCCCCCGGGGGGGGGAGTACAATGAGCAGTTCTTC.

This sequence joins TRBV6-5 and TRBJ1-4; TRBD1 might be the D (6 bases). CDR3 length: 14 amino acids. V lost 5 bases to trimming and J lost 2 bases, with 9 bases between them. CDR1 MNHEY and CDR2 SVGAGI come from the germline V gene. The CDR3 is CASSQGLTNEKLFF. The CDR3 DNA sequence: TGTGCCAGCAGTCAGGGGTTGACTAATGAAAAACTGTTTTTT.

The V and J genes are TRBV7-8 and TRBJ1-2; no definite D call. Germline V gene data show CDR1 as SGHVS and CDR2 as FQNEAQ. This CDR3 is built from 14 residues. The germline V and J ends were trimmed by 5 bases and 2 bases, with 12 bases remaining between them. CDR3 bases: TGTGCCAGCAGCCCCCTGCTCAGGAACTATGGCTACACCTTC. It is translated as CASSPLLRNYGYTF.

V and J are TRBV2 and TRBJ1-5; D ambiguous. The V and J ends lost 6 bases and 6 bases respectively, with 12 bases between them. Germline V gene sequence: CDR1 SNHLY, CDR2 FYNNEI. This CDR3 region has 13 residues. CDR3 DNA sequence: TGTGCCAGCAGAAAAATATCAGGTCAGCCCCAGCATTTT. Encoded protein: CASRKISGQPQHF.

The chain couples TRBV9 to TRBJ2-1; 9 bases fit TRBD1. The ends lost 4 bases at V and 7 bases at J; junction bases unmatched: 9. The CDR3 is 15 amino acids. Germline lookup yields CDR1 SGDLS and CDR2 YYNGEE. The CDR3 spells CASSPHTTGGNEQFF. CDR3 DNA: TGTGCCAGCAGCCCCCATACGACAGGGGGGAATGAGCAGTTCTTC. Full variable domain (outside the CDR3, taken from reference TRBV9 and TRBJ2-1): DSGVTQTPKHLITATGQRVTLRCSPRSGDLSVYWYQQSLDQGLQFLIQYYNGEERAKGNILERFSAQQFPDLHSELNLSSLELGDSALYFCASSPHTTGGNEQFFGPGTRLTVL.

This sequence joins TRBV6-2 or TRBV6-3 and TRBJ1-5, with D maybe TRBD1 (6 bases). The V and J ends lost 3 bases and 7 bases respectively, with 13 bases between them. This CDR3 contains 14 residues. Germline assignment: CDR1 MNHEY and CDR2 SVGEGT. This CDR3 is CASSYYRDGQPQHF. As DNA, the CDR3 is TGTGCCAGCAGTTATTACAGGGACGGGCAGCCCCAGCATTTT.

This clone is medium-sized. This sequence joins TRBV6-4 and TRBJ1-2, with D tentatively TRBD1 (6 bases). Germline V gene sequence: CDR1 MRHNA, CDR2 SNTAGT. Trimming cost V 6 bases and J 7 bases, with 21 bases left between them. The CDR3 extends over 15 amino acids. Here the CDR3 reads CASSPEGDRMGGYTF. CDR3 coding DNA: TGTGCCAGCAGCCCCGAGGGGGACCGGATGGGTGGCTACACCTTC.